This TCR beta chain was profiled in a study of blood T cell repertoires in COVID-19 (dated by TCRdb to the early 2020s). In the study overall: Samples covering the acute and convalescent phases of COVID-19 were provided by collaborators in the United States, Italy and Spain. The sample metadata nearly always contained a de-identified subject ID, COVID-19 status, age in years and sex. The dataset comprised deeply sampled blood TCRbeta repertoires from subjects exposed to, actively infected with, or recovered from COVID-19. The material from the prospective study consisted of cDNA or gDNA derived from T cells, B-cell-depleted T cells, or PBMCs. The repertoires were made available in a free public database intended to serve as a resource for research on the immune response to SARS-CoV-2. Where available, HLA class I and class II types were obtained from metadata supplied by the sample provider rather than from assay-based typing. The samples were drawn from two sources: the first 160 participants of the ongoing ImmuneRACE study, and 950 to 1,500 subjects contributed by 6 global collaborators.

Whole blood was collected in K2EDTA tubes by collaborating institutions according to the institutions' own protocols. Collaborator samples were shipped for TCRbeta analysis as frozen whole blood, isolated PBMCs, or DNA extracted from either sample type. The germline V gene (reference sequence) provides CDR1 SGHKS and CDR2 YYEKEE. V loses 4 bases, J loses 1 base, and the germline ends lie 11 bases apart. Spanning cysteine to phenylalanine, the CDR3 consists of 14 amino acids. Of the read, only the CDR3 DNA is kept; its 42 bases are in frame from base 1. As for this clone: Its antigen is unknown. Per-base quality was not reported, and no clone a single base away is much larger than it.

TCRbeta CDR3 regions were amplified from genomic DNA using the immunoSEQ Assay, a bias-controlled multiplex PCR. The source study handled its data this way. The number of nucleated cells in each sample was estimated from the amplification of reference gene primers within the assay. To quantify the absolute abundance of each unique TCRbeta CDR3 rearrangement, sequence reads were collapsed and filtered. For each sample, productive Simpson clonality was calculated as the square root of Simpson's diversity index across productive rearrangements. TCRdb re-hosts the immuneACCESS table, in-frame sequences only. Its copies lack some clones; in the studies checked, an unresolved V gene accounts for under half of them, and the cause for the rest is not known. Clone size and the V and J calls come from that table; the DNA yielded D and trimming. The sample has over 10,000 clones on record, 80% to 90% of them singletons. The ten largest make up around 30% of the sample.

The investigation overall reported the following: The amount of clinical and demographic metadata varied by source and participant and was provided uncurated.

The TCR comes from a human donor in a cohort sampled during active COVID-19. The sequence joins TRBV5-5 to TRBJ1-1, with an unclear D gene assignment. Sequencing was carried out using peripheral blood. The CDR3 sequence is CASSPLTENTEAFF. The nucleotide sequence is given as TGTGCCAGCAGCCCGCTAACTGAGAACACTGAAGCTTTCTTT.